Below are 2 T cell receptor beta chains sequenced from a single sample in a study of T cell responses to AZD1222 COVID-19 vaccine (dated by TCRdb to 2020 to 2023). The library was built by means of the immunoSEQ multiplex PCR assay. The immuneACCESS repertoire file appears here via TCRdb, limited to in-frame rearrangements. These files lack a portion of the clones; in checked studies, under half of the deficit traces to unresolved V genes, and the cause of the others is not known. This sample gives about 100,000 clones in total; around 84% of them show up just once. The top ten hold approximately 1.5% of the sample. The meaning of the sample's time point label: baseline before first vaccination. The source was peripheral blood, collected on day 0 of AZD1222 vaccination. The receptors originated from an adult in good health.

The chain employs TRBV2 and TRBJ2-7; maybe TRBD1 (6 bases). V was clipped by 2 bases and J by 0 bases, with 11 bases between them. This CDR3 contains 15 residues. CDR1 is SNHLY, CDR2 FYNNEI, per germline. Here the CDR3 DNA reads TGTGCCAGCAGTGAACGGGACATGAGCTCCTACGAGCAGTACTTC. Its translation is CASSERDMSSYEQYF.

CDR3 region: CASSKGDRADTEAFF. The CDR3 nucleotides are TGTGCCAGCAGCAAAGGGGACAGGGCTGACACTGAAGCTTTCTTT. The rearrangement uses TRBV21-1 and TRBJ1-1; the DNA was not compared with TRBD1, the D call given in the table. TRBV21-1 is reported as a pseudogene. The CDR3 has 15 residues.